This TCR beta chain came from a study of shared clonotypes between healthy human individuals. Sequencing was at deep level. Some clones are missing from TCRdb's copy, which holds only in-frame ones; the method was immunoSEQ multiplex PCR. The top ten hold around 0.38% of the sample, which has over 2 million clones, about nine tenths seen once. This clone was observed a single time. Germline assignment: CDR1 MDHEN and CDR2 SYDVKM. Trimming took 4 bases from V and 5 from J, leaving 18 bases between them. The CDR3 totals 15 residues. The sample consisted of naive CD4+ T cells from PBMCs. Subset in this sample: CD45RA+ positively selected. The chain recombines TRBV28 with TRBJ2-7; maybe TRBD1 (5 bases). The TCR was taken from a young man in good health. Some clones in this sample may be carry-over from other donors' samples. The CDR3 DNA follows: TGTGCCAGCAGTTCCTTTCAGGGTACAATAAACGAGCAGTACTTC. Residues: CASSSFQGTINEQYF.